The 11 T cell receptor beta chains in this list originate from one sample, sequenced in a study of T-cell memory formation after mild COVID-19. TCRdb reprocessed the 5' RACE reads with MiXCR, giving one entry per CDR3 protein. Among 550,000 to 600,000 distinct CDR3 sequences listed, about 18% were seen once. The sequenced material came from PBMCs or a T cell subset sorted from them (not recorded which). Receptors were obtained from an adult woman who had mild COVID-19 (a few samples of this study predate the infection). Cell type and time point are not known.

The chain uses TRBV18 and TRBJ1-4; unclear D gene. CDR1 is KGHSH, CDR2 LQKENI, per germline. Trimming left V 3 bases short and J 5 bases short, with 13 bases between. CDR3 length: 15 residues. Written as DNA, the CDR3 is TGTGCCAGCTCACCCGGCCAGGAGAAAAATGAAAAACTGTTTTTT. Translated: CASSPGQEKNEKLFF.

V is TRBV2 and J is TRBJ2-7; tentative D call: TRBD2 (5 bases). The germline V gene has CDR1 SNHLY and CDR2 FYNNEI. V lost 6 bases, J lost 5 bases, and 14 bases lay in between. This CDR3 comprises 13 residues. The DNA for the CDR3 is TGTGCCAGCAGAAGCCAGCGGACGAACGAGCAGTACTTC. Translating gives CASRSQRTNEQYF.

This clonotype was observed a handful of times. The chain uses TRBV7-2 and TRBJ1-4; 8 bases line up with TRBD1. V trimming: 5 bases; J trimming: 8 bases; junction bases outside the gene matches: 7. The CDR3 is 14 amino acids. CDR1 is SGHTA, CDR2 FQGNSA, per germline. This CDR3 reads CASSTDRAGEKLFF. For the CDR3, the DNA is TGTGCCAGCAGCACGGACAGGGCGGGGGAAAAACTGTTTTTT.

This clonotype came up a few times. This chain connects TRBV5-1 to TRBJ2-2; 10 bases line up with TRBD2. V lost 4 bases, J lost 8 bases, and 17 bases stayed unmatched. This CDR3 region has 18 residues. From germline, CDR1 is SGHRS and CDR2 YFSETQ. CDR3 coding DNA: TGCGCCAGCAGCGGAAGCGGCCTAACTAGCGGGGACGTGGGGGAGCTGTTTTTT. It yields the protein CASSGSGLTSGDVGELFF.

The table lists this clonotype with many counts. V gene TRBV11-2 combines with J gene TRBJ1-5; the D gene is possibly TRBD1 (5 bases). CDR1 is SGHAT and CDR2 is FQNNGV in the germline V gene. The germline V and J ends were trimmed by 5 bases and 4 bases, with 15 bases remaining between them. The CDR3 sequence is 15 residues long. The CDR3 coding sequence is TGTGCCAGCAGCCGCTCGGGGCCCGGGAATCAGCCCCAGCATTTT. It specifies CASSRSGPGNQPQHF.

There are a few counts of this clonotype. The rearrangement joins TRBV7-2 to TRBJ2-1, with D possibly matching TRBD2 (6 bases). Germline V gives CDR1 SGHTA, CDR2 FQGNSA. This CDR3 contains 14 residues. Deletions cut 0 bases from V and 7 bases from J, with 10 bases between. As DNA, the CDR3 is TGTGCCAGCAGCTTAGCGGGAGGTTGGAATGAGCAGTTCTTC. Translating gives CASSLAGGWNEQFF.

The chain uses TRBV30 and TRBJ1-1, with a weak D call TRBD1 (5 bases). The CDR3 runs to 12 residues. Trimming removed 2 bases at V and 11 bases at J, with 15 bases between. CDR1 is GTSNPN, CDR2 SVGIG, per germline (reference sequence). The CDR3 sequence: CAWSPGVILAFF. The CDR3 DNA reads TGTGCCTGGAGTCCGGGGGTAATTCTGGCTTTCTTT.

The rearrangement joins TRBV7-6 to TRBJ1-1; D is unclear. The germline V gene has CDR1 SGHVS and CDR2 FNYEAQ. V was cut by 1 base and J by 5 bases, with 11 bases left in between. The CDR3 is 14 amino acids. The CDR3 protein is CASSLVTLGTEAFF. The DNA of the CDR3 is TGTGCCAGCAGCTTAGTAACGTTGGGGACTGAAGCTTTCTTT.

This clonotype appeared a few times. The chain links TRBV7-3 to TRBJ2-5; 7 bases align to TRBD2. The germline gives CDR1 SGHTA, CDR2 FQGTGA. This CDR3 is built from 15 residues. Germline trimming cut 0 bases from V and 3 bases from J; bases unmatched to any gene: 4. The chain's CDR3 is CASSLTGLAEETQYF. CDR3 DNA: TGTGCCAGCAGCTTAACGGGGCTAGCGGAAGAGACCCAGTACTTC.

The V and J genes are TRBV6-5 and TRBJ1-1; 7 nucleotides match TRBD1. CDR3 length equals 17 residues. The J segment lost 0 bases and the V segment lost 2 bases, leaving 9 bases of the junction unmatched. CDR1 and CDR2 (germline): MNHEY, SVGAGI. The CDR3 spells CASSYRDSRAMNTEAFF. CDR3 in DNA: TGTGCCAGCAGTTACCGGGACAGCAGAGCAATGAACACTGAAGCTTTCTTT.

This clonotype has only a few counts. This rearrangement joins TRBV20-1 to TRBJ2-1; D is undetermined. Germline assignment: CDR1 DFQATT and CDR2 SNEGSKA (reference sequence). Trimming took off 6 bases at V and 5 bases at J, with 5 bases between the two ends. The CDR3 runs to 10 residues. The CDR3 coding sequence is TGCAGTGCGGCCCACAATGAGCAGTTCTTC. This translates into CSAAHNEQFF.